Listed below are T cell receptor beta chains from one sample, sequenced in a study of T cells generated in artificial thymic organoids. From the 5' RACE reads, TCRdb called clonotypes with MiXCR, one entry per CDR3 protein. The sample records some 2,300 distinct CDR3 sequences, approximately 10% being singletons. Sequencing was performed on naive CD8+ T cells from the thymus. Every receptor here comes from a human donor who gave cord blood stem cells for thymic organoid culture, a cardiac surgery patient who gave postnatal thymus, or a blood donor (not recorded which). The CDR3 runs from the conserved cysteine through the conserved F or W. The D gene is left open where the match is weak. Clone sizes are given selectively: once, few, many, or a class where the clone is expanded.

J gene | D gene | clone size | V gene | CDR3 protein | CDR3 DNA
TRBJ2-2 | - | medium-sized | TRBV5-1 | CASSLAGELFF | TGCGCCAGCAGCTTAGCCGGGGAGCTGTTTTTT
TRBJ1-2 | - | medium-sized | TRBV10-3 | CATEQLANYGYTF | TGTGCCACCGAACAGTTAGCTAACTATGGCTACACCTTC
TRBJ2-1 | - | medium-sized | TRBV5-1 | CASSLLGPGHNEQFF | TGCGCCAGCAGCTTGTTAGGGCCTGGCCACAATGAGCAGTTCTTC
TRBJ2-3 | - | medium-sized | TRBV28 | CASSLHTAWAVDTQYF | TGTGCCAGCAGTCTCCATACTGCATGGGCAGTCGATACGCAGTATTTT
TRBJ2-1 | TRBD1 | - | TRBV6-2/TRBV6-3 | CASSYWTQGVFYNEQFF | TGTGCCAGCAGCTATTGGACCCAGGGGGTATTTTACAATGAGCAGTTCTTC
TRBJ1-3 | - | medium-sized | TRBV4-1 | CASSQEAGPGNTIYF | TGCGCCAGCAGCCAAGAAGCTGGGCCTGGAAACACCATATATTTT
TRBJ2-7 | - | medium-sized | TRBV7-9 | CASSPRGQGYEQYF | TGTGCCAGCAGCCCCCGCGGCCAAGGATACGAGCAGTACTTC
TRBJ1-5 | - | medium-sized | TRBV4-1 | CASSQDWGWWRQPQHF | TGCGCCAGCAGCCAAGACTGGGGTTGGTGGCGGCAGCCCCAGCATTTT
TRBJ1-2 | - | medium-sized | TRBV5-4 | CASSLDRLDYGYTF | TGTGCCAGCAGCTTGGACAGACTGGACTATGGCTACACCTTC
TRBJ2-7 | - | medium-sized | TRBV5-1 | CASSLPGHIYEQYF | TGCGCCAGCAGCCTACCCGGACACATCTACGAGCAGTACTTC
TRBJ2-4 | TRBD2 | medium-sized | TRBV2 | CASRKGLADKNIQYF | TGTGCCAGCAGGAAGGGACTAGCGGACAAAAACATTCAGTACTTC
TRBJ1-1 | - | medium-sized | TRBV6-6 | CASSYSTTEAFF | TGTGCCAGCAGTTACTCGACCACTGAAGCTTTCTTT
TRBJ1-2 | - | medium-sized | TRBV11-1 | CASSPRGNNYGYTF | TGTGCCAGCAGCCCGAGAGGGAATAACTATGGCTACACCTTC
TRBJ2-1 | - | - | TRBV29-1 | CSVGGPSRDEQFF | TGCAGCGTAGGAGGACCGAGTCGCGATGAGCAGTTCTTC
TRBJ2-5 | TRBD2 | medium-sized | TRBV20-1 | CSATALTSGQETQYF | TGCAGTGCTACCGCCTTGACTAGCGGCCAAGAGACCCAGTACTTC
TRBJ2-6 | TRBD1 | medium-sized | TRBV5-1 | CASSFFSGIGQGEPGANVLTF | TGCGCCAGCAGCTTTTTCTCGGGGATTGGACAGGGGGAACCTGGGGCCAACGTCCTGACTTTC
TRBJ1-1 | - | medium-sized | TRBV5-1 | CASSPPDSLNTEAFF | TGCGCCAGCAGCCCTCCTGACAGCCTGAACACTGAAGCTTTCTTT
TRBJ2-4 | TRBD2 | medium-sized | TRBV6-1 | CASTKKRGPQNDQYF | TGTGCCAGCACCAAGAAGCGGGGCCCTCAAAACGATCAGTACTTC
TRBJ2-1 | - | - | TRBV27 | CASSLQTHNEQFF | TGTGCCAGCAGTTTACAAACCCATAATGAGCAGTTCTTC
TRBJ2-7 | TRBD2 | - | TRBV6-5 | CASTEGGLAGDEQYF | TGTGCCAGCACCGAGGGGGGACTAGCGGGAGACGAGCAGTACTTC
TRBJ1-4 | - | medium-sized | TRBV14 | CASSPLGWGLTNEKLFF | TGTGCCAGCAGCCCCCTAGGCTGGGGGCTGACTAATGAAAAACTGTTTTTT
TRBJ2-1 | - | medium-sized | TRBV12-3/TRBV12-4 | CASSQGVTYNEQFF | TGTGCCAGCAGCCAGGGAGTCACCTACAATGAGCAGTTCTTC
TRBJ2-2 | - | few | TRBV6-5 | CASEQRNTGELFF | TGTGCCAGCGAGCAGAGGAACACCGGGGAGCTGTTTTTT
TRBJ1-1 | - | medium-sized | TRBV12-3/TRBV12-4 | CASRTWTAVNTEAFF | TGTGCCAGCAGGACCTGGACAGCAGTGAACACTGAAGCTTTCTTT
TRBJ1-1 | - | few | TRBV4-1 | CASSQIPLQGWTEAFF | TGCGCCAGCAGCCAAATTCCCCTACAGGGATGGACTGAAGCTTTCTTT
TRBJ2-4 | - | - | TRBV5-1 | CASSFQSAFLDIQYF | TGCGCCAGCAGCTTTCAATCCGCATTTCTCGACATTCAGTACTTC
TRBJ1-2 | TRBD1 | medium-sized | TRBV6-5 | CASSYSGGAGSGYTF | TGTGCCAGCAGTTACTCAGGGGGCGCAGGTTCTGGCTACACCTTC
TRBJ2-2 | - | medium-sized | TRBV20-1 | CSAVDRQAGELFF | TGCAGTGCTGTGGACAGACAGGCCGGGGAGCTGTTTTTT
TRBJ2-7 | TRBD2 | few | TRBV19 | CASSMGLVYEQYF | TGTGCCAGTAGCATGGGACTAGTCTACGAGCAGTACTTC
TRBJ2-5 | TRBD2 | large | TRBV9 | CASSKTSGPRETQYF | TGTGCCAGCAGCAAAACTAGCGGGCCCAGGGAGACCCAGTACTTC
TRBJ2-5 | - | medium-sized | TRBV9 | CASSGASAQETQYF | TGTGCCAGCAGCGGGGCAAGCGCCCAAGAGACCCAGTACTTC